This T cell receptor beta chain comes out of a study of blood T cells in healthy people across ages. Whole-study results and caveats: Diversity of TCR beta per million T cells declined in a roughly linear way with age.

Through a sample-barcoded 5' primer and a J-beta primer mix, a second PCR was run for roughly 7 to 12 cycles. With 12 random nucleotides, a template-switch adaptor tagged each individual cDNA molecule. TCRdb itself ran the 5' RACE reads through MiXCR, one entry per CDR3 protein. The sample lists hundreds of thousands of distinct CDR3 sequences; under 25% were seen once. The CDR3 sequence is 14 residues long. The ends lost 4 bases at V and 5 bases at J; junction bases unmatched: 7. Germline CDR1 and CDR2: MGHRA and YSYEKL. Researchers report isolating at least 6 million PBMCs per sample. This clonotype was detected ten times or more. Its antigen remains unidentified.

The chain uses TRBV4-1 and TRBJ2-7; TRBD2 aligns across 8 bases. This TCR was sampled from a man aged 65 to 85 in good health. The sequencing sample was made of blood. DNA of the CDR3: TGCGCCAGCAGCCGTCTAGCGGGTCTTAACGAGCAGTACTTC. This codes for CASSRLAGLNEQYF.